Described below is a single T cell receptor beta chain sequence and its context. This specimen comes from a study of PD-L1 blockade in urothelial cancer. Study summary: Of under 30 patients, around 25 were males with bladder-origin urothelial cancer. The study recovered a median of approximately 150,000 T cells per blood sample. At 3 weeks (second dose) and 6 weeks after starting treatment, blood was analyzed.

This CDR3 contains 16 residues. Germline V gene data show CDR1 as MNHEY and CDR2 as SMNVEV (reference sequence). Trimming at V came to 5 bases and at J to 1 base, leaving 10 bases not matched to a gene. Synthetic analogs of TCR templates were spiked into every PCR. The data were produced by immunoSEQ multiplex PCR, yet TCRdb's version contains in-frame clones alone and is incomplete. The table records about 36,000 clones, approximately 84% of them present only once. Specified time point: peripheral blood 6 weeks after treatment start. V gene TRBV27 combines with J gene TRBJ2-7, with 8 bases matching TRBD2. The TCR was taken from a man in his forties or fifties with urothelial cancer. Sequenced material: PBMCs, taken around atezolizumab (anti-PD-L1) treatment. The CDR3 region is CASSPPQRERSYEQYF. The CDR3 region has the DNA TGTGCCAGCAGTCCCCCCCAGCGGGAGAGGTCCTACGAGCAGTACTTC.